Detailed here is one T cell receptor beta chain. This clonotype was seen repeatedly, ten times or more. Its specific antigen is unknown. Base qualities are missing; no much larger clone stands one base away. The library was made by multiplex PCR. Sequencing was carried out with an Illumina HiSeq 4000. iRepertoire HTBI primers and Arm-PCR amplification of CDR3 regions were used to construct TCR beta libraries. Before sequencing, the PCR products went through gel purification. The study's own analysis went as follows. Gene usage analysis of CDR3 amino acid clonotypes relied on the 62 TRBV and about 15 TRBJ segments identified across samples. COPE and FqMerger were used to merge filtered high-quality paired reads into contigs. BLAST was used to align contigs to IMGT TRBV, TRBD and TRBJ reference genes, with CDR3 defined following IMGT. Any clonotype with a frequency above 0.1% was counted as a highly expanded clone. Shannon entropy served as the measure of repertoire diversity, while the Gini coefficient captured V-J evenness. Public clonotypes were defined as clonotypes shared by more than one individual. TCRdb's own reprocessing of the public reads used fastp at Q25 and MiXCR and kept productive beta chains. Every distinct CDR3 protein forms one entry, paired with its most common genes and DNA. It is TCRdb's table, rather than the study itself, that gives the V and J calls and clone size. Counted in this sample were around 330,000 distinct CDR3 sequences; approximately 20% of them appeared once. Roughly 35% of the sample goes to the ten largest clones.

The V end gives up 0 bases and the J end 7 bases, leaving 18 bases in the junction not matched to a gene. The CDR3 spans 19 residues, from the cysteine through the phenylalanine. The CDR3 DNA has 57 bases and is translated from base 1. From a lookup of the germline V gene (reference sequence), CDR1 and CDR2 are DFQATT and SNEGSKA. What this sample's time point label stands for: newly diagnosed GD, antithyroid drugs for less than 3 months. For both TCR sequencing and RNA sequencing, RNA was extracted from PBMCs using TRIzol. The diagnosis of Graves' disease followed American Thyroid Association guidelines. Patients were recruited from an endocrinology department in Xi'an, China. Each patient gave approximately 9.7 milliliters of peripheral blood, collected in an EDTA anticoagulant tube. PBMCs were isolated by Ficoll Paque Plus density gradient separation without further T cell sorting. An Agilent 2100 Bioanalyzer and agarose gel were used to check RNA quality, while a NanoDrop 2000 measured RNA concentration.

This sample is drawn from a study of regulatory T cells in long-lasting Graves disease (TCRdb year 2021). The study in broad terms: In the newly diagnosed Graves' disease group, patients had been taking antithyroid drugs for less than 3 months. Persistent Graves' disease patients were compared with newly diagnosed Graves' disease patients by peripheral blood TCR sequencing and RNA sequencing. The study was conducted in China and was registered as a clinical trial. A total of roughly 33 samples were covered by TCR sequencing, comprising around 13 persistent and 20 or so newly diagnosed Graves' disease patients.

General study outcomes and caveats: Lower TCR Shannon entropy and fewer highly expanded clones were observed in persistent Graves' disease patients than in newly diagnosed patients, which suggested clonal expansion. Sequencing and analysis were restricted to the TCR beta chain. Preferential use of TRBV28, TRBJ1-2 and TRBJ2-5 was observed in persistent disease, whereas TRBV20-1 and TRBJ2-1 were favored in newly diagnosed disease. Patients with persistent disease shared more public clonotypes (about 3,000) than newly diagnosed patients did (more than 900). As a limitation, the authors acknowledged that the small sample size may reduce accuracy. Only peripheral blood was studied, because thyroid tissue, the primary lesion, was inaccessible.

The sequence derives from a female donor with Graves disease. The rearrangement joined TRBV20-1 to TRBJ2-5, with 12 junctional bases fitting TRBD2. The sequencing used peripheral blood mononuclear cells (PBMCs), collected at new diagnosis, from a patient treated with antithyroid drugs. For the CDR3, the sequence is CSARDPGGGTSGLGGTQYF. The DNA reads as follows: TGCAGTGCTAGAGACCCTGGGGGGGGGACTAGCGGGCTTGGGGGGACCCAGTACTTC.